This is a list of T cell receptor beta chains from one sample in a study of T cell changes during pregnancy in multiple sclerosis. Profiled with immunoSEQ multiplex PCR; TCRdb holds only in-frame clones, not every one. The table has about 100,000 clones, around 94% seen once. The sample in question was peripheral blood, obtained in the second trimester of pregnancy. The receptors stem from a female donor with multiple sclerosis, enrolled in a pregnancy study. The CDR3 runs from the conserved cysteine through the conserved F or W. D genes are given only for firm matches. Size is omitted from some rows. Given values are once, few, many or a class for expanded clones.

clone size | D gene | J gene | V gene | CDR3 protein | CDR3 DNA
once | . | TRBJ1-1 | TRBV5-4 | CASSLGALSTEAFF | TGTGCCAGCAGCTTGGGGGCGCTGAGCACTGAAGCTTTCTTT
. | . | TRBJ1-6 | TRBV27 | CASSFGGDNSPLHF | TGTGCCAGCAGTTTCGGAGGAGATAATTCACCCCTCCACTTT
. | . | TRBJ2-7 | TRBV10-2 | CASSGHRTAYEQYF | TGCGCCAGCAGTGGCCACCGGACAGCCTACGAGCAGTACTTC
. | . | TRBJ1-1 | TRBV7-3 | CASSLEGNTEAFF | TGTGCCAGCAGCTTAGAGGGGAACACTGAAGCTTTCTTT
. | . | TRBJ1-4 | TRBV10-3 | CAIRAGDRDEKLFF | TGTGCCATCAGAGCAGGGGATCGGGATGAAAAACTGTTTTTT
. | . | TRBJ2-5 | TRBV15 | CATSREWIGGETQYF | TGTGCCACCAGCAGAGAATGGATCGGGGGAGAGACCCAGTACTTC
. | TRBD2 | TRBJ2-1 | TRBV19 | CASSPSLRTSDNEQFF | TGTGCCAGTAGTCCATCGCTCCGGACTAGCGATAATGAGCAGTTCTTC
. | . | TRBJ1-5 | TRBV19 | CASNGGLQGQPQHF | TGTGCCAGTAATGGGGGCCTGCAGGGTCAGCCCCAGCATTTT
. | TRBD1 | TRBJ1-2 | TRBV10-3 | CAVQDRSDNYGYTF | TGTGCCGTGCAGGACAGGTCTGATAACTATGGCTACACCTTC
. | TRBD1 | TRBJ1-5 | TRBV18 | CASSGDREVPRGQPQHF | TGTGCCAGCTCGGGGGACAGGGAAGTTCCTCGAGGTCAGCCCCAGCATTTT
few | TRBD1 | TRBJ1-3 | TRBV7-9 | CASSPQTGIRNTIYF | TGTGCCAGCAGCCCCCAGACAGGGATAAGAAACACCATATATTTT
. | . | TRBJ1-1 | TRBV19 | CASSIQGGFEAFF | TGTGCCAGTAGTATCCAAGGAGGTTTTGAAGCTTTCTTT
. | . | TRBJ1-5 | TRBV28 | CASSYRMTGHNQPQHF | TGTGCCAGCAGTTACCGCATGACAGGACACAATCAGCCCCAGCATTTT
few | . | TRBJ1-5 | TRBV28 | CASSAPMRGTNQPQHF | TGTGCCAGCAGTGCCCCGATGAGGGGGACGAATCAGCCCCAGCATTTT
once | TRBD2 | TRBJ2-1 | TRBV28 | CASSSLAGSTYNEQFF | TGTGCCAGCAGTTCACTAGCGGGGAGTACTTACAATGAGCAGTTCTTC
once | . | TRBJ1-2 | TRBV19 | CASRQVYGYTF | TGTGCCAGCCGACAGGTCTATGGCTACACCTTC
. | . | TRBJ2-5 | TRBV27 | CASSFSLAETQYF | TGTGCCAGCAGTTTTAGCCTAGCGGAGACCCAGTACTTC
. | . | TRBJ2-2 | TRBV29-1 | CSVEDRGETGELFF | TGCAGCGTTGAAGACAGGGGAGAAACCGGGGAGCTGTTTTTT
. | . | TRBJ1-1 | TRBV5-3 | CARSLVFETPENTEAFF | TGTGCCAGAAGCTTGGTATTCGAGACTCCGGAGAACACTGAAGCTTTCTTT
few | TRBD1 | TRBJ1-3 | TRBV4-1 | CASSHRQGAGNTIYF | TGCGCCAGCAGCCACCGACAGGGCGCTGGAAACACCATATATTTT
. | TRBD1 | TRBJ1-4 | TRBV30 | CAWSVPGQGPLGRKLFF | TGTGCCTGGAGTGTACCGGGACAGGGGCCACTGGGGAGAAAACTGTTTTTT
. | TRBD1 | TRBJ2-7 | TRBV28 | CASIRGGAGAYEQYF | TGTGCCAGCATTCGAGGGGGCGCAGGGGCCTACGAGCAGTACTTC
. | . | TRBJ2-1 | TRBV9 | CASSVGSLSYEQFF | TGTGCCAGCAGCGTTGGCAGTTTGTCATATGAGCAGTTCTTC
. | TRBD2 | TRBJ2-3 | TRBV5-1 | CASSLASSGSTDTQYF | TGCGCCAGCAGCTTGGCTTCTAGCGGGTCCACAGATACGCAGTATTTT
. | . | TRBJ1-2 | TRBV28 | CASGQSGEWYGYTF | TGTGCCAGCGGACAATCAGGGGAGTGGTATGGCTACACCTTC
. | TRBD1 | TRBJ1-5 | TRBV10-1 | CATVDRDHQPQHF | TGCGCCACGGTGGACAGGGACCATCAGCCCCAGCATTTT
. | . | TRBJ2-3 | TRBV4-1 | CASSQVPSVITDTQYF | TGCGCCAGCAGCCAAGTTCCTAGCGTCATCACAGATACGCAGTATTTT
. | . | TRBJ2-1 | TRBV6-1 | CASSDGAEQFF | TGTGCCAGCAGTGATGGGGCAGAGCAGTTCTTC
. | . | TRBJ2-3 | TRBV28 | CASSSQGPPHRDTQYF | TGTGCCAGCAGTTCACAGGGCCCCCCGCACAGAGATACGCAGTATTTT
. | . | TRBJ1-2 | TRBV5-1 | CASSLGLGEYGYTF | TGCGCCAGCAGCTTGGGGCTTGGGGAGTATGGCTACACCTTC
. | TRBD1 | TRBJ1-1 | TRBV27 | CASSFWTGRDTEAFF | TGTGCCAGCAGTTTCTGGACAGGGCGGGACACTGAAGCTTTCTTT
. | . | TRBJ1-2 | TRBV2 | CASLGGSIYGYTF | TGTGCCAGCCTGGGGGGTTCGATCTATGGCTACACCTTC
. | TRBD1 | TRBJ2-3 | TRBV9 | CASSAYRGTSTDTQYF | TGTGCCAGCAGCGCCTACAGGGGAACTAGCACAGATACGCAGTATTTT
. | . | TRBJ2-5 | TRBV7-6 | CASSTRVGYQETQYF | TGTGCCAGCAGCACCCGAGTTGGTTACCAAGAGACCCAGTACTTC
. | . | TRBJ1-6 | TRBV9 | CASSVGANYNSPLHF | TGTGCCAGCAGCGTAGGGGCAAACTATAATTCACCCCTCCACTTT
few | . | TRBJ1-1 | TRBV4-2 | CASSRRDPGGTEAFF | TGTGCCAGCAGCCGCCGGGACCCGGGGGGCACTGAAGCTTTCTTT
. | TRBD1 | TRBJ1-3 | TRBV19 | CASTRTGASSGNTIYF | TGTGCCAGTACTCGGACAGGGGCGAGCTCTGGAAACACCATATATTTT
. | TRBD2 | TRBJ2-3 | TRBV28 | CASRGTSGWSTDTQYF | TGTGCCAGCAGGGGGACTAGCGGATGGAGCACAGATACGCAGTATTTT
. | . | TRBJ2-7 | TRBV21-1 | CASTRGGRNEQYF | TGTGCCAGCACACGCGGGGGGCGAAACGAGCAGTACTTC
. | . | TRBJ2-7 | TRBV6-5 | CASSYSRLANIYEQYF | TGTGCCAGCAGTTACTCTAGGCTAGCGAATATCTACGAGCAGTACTTC
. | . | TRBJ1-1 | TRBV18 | CASSTRPGSMNTEAFF | TGTGCCAGCTCAACCAGGCCAGGCTCCATGAACACTGAAGCTTTCTTT
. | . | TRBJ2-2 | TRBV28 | CASTSPLRELFF | TGTGCCAGCACCTCCCCTTTAAGGGAGCTGTTTTTT
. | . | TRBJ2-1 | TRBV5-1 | CASSLAGFSYNEQFF | TGCGCCAGCAGCTTGGCGGGGTTCTCCTACAATGAGCAGTTCTTC
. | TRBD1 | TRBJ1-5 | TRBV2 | CASSPGQGFPPQHF | TGTGCCAGCAGTCCGGGACAGGGGTTTCCGCCCCAGCATTTT
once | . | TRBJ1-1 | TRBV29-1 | CSVEDPPYTEAFF | TGCAGCGTTGAAGACCCCCCATACACTGAAGCTTTCTTT
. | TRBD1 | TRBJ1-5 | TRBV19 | CASSIWQGVSNQPQHF | TGTGCCAGTAGTATTTGGCAGGGGGTGAGCAATCAGCCCCAGCATTTT
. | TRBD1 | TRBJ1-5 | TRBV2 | CASSSGTGNQPQHF | TGTGCCAGCAGTTCCGGGACAGGGAATCAGCCCCAGCATTTT
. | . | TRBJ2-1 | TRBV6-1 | CASSLAESSYNEQFF | TGTGCCAGCAGTTTAGCGGAGAGCTCCTACAATGAGCAGTTCTTC
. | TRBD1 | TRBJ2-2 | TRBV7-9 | CASSSIPGQGNTGELFF | TGTGCCAGCAGCTCAATACCGGGACAGGGAAACACCGGGGAGCTGTTTTTT
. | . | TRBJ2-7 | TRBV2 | CASNPDSPYEQYF | TGTGCCAGCAATCCGGACAGTCCCTACGAGCAGTACTTC
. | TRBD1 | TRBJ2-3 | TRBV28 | CASRDRARDTQYF | TGTGCCAGCAGAGACAGGGCGAGGGATACGCAGTATTTT
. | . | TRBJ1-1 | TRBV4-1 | CASSPFRGMGTEAFF | TGCGCCAGCAGCCCCTTCAGGGGTATGGGCACTGAAGCTTTCTTT
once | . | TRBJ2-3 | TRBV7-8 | CASSVRTFSRDTQYF | TGTGCCAGCAGTGTTAGGACTTTTTCACGTGATACGCAGTATTTT
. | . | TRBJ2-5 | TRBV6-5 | CASSQGSQETQYF | TGTGCCAGCAGCCAGGGGTCCCAAGAGACCCAGTACTTC
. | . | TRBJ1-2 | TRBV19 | CASSIASGGYTF | TGTGCCAGTAGTATAGCCAGCGGTGGCTACACCTTC